What follows describes a single TCR beta chain. Antigen unknown. The data derive from a study of cytomegalovirus exposure and HLA in healthy donors. Study as a whole: Ancestry clustering placed 81% of 350 to 500 genotyped donors in the Caucasian-associated cluster.

Whole-study results and caveats: A previous analysis found most TCR beta V segments productive roughly 90% or roughly 30% of the time.

The PCR made use of 60 Vbeta and 13 Jbeta primers. Clones were sequenced by immunoSEQ multiplex PCR, and TCRdb holds only the in-frame ones, with some missing. The sample records under 200,000 clones, 68% being singletons. This receptor was taken from a man in his forties or fifties in good health and CMV-seronegative. The sample consisted of PBMCs.

CDR3 coding DNA: TGTGCCAGCAGTTACTCTTTGGACAGGGGATACGAGCAGTACTTC. Amino acid sequence: CASSYSLDRGYEQYF. V gene TRBV6-5 combines with J gene TRBJ2-7; TRBD1 matches 9 bases. The J segment lost 4 bases and the V segment lost 0 bases, leaving 4 bases of the junction unmatched. The germline gives CDR1 MNHEY, CDR2 SVGAGI. CDR3 length: 15 amino acids.